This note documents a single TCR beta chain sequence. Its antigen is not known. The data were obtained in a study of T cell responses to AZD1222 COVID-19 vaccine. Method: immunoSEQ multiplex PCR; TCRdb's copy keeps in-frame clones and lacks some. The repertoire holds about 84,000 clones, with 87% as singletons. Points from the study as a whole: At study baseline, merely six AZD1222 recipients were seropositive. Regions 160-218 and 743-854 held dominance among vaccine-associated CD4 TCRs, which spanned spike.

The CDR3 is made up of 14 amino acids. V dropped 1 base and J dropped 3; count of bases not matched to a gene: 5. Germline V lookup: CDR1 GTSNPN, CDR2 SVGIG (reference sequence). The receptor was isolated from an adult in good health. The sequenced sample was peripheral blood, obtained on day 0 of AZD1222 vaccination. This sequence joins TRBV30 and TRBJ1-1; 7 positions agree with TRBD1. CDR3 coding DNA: TGTGCCTGGAGTGAAAGGGGGCTTTACACTGAAGCTTTCTTT. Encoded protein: CAWSERGLYTEAFF.